This note documents a single T cell receptor beta chain sequence. Its antigen target is currently unknown. Per-base qualities were not stored, and no clone one base away is much larger. This entry is derived from a study of blood T cell repertoires in COVID-19 (TCRdb year 2020). About the investigation overall: Samples covering the acute and convalescent phases of COVID-19 were provided by collaborators in the United States, Italy and Spain. The prospective study material was composed of cDNA or gDNA derived from T cells, B-cell-depleted T cells, or PBMCs. Subjects who had been exposed to COVID-19, were actively infected with it, or had recovered from it provided the deeply sampled blood TCRbeta repertoires that made up the dataset. A freely available public database, intended as a resource for researchers studying the immune response to SARS-CoV-2, is where the repertoires were released. The samples were drawn from the first 160 participants of the ongoing ImmuneRACE study and from 1,200 or so subjects provided by 6 global collaborators. The sample metadata nearly always contained a de-identified subject ID, COVID-19 status, age in years and sex. Where available, HLA class I and class II types were taken from metadata supplied by the sample provider and were not determined by assay-based typing.

The immunoSEQ Assay, a bias-controlled multiplex PCR, was used to amplify TCRbeta CDR3 regions from genomic DNA. The study's processing was this. The number of nucleated cells in each sample was estimated from the amplification of reference gene primers within the assay. To quantify the absolute abundance of each unique TCRbeta CDR3 rearrangement, sequence reads were collapsed and filtered. Productive Simpson clonality was computed per sample as the square root of Simpson's diversity index over productive rearrangements. The clones in this table, taken by TCRdb from immuneACCESS, are in-frame only. Not every clone is retained; where verified, under half of the shortfall comes from an unresolved V gene, and the cause of the rest is unknown. D and trimming come from the DNA, and the V and J calls and clone size come from that table. Within this sample are around 70,000 clones, with approximately 90% of them counted one time only. The ten largest clones capture 0.5% to 0.7% of the sample.

The collaborating institutions used their own protocols to collect whole blood in K2EDTA tubes. For TCRbeta analysis, collaborators shipped samples as frozen whole blood, isolated PBMCs, or DNA extracted from either of those sample types. Taken from cysteine to phenylalanine, the CDR3 has 13 residues. Here the CDR3 DNA is all that survives: 39 bases in frame from base 1. As encoded in the germline V gene, CDR1 is SGHRS while CDR2 is YFSETQ. V is clipped by 5 bases and J by 3 bases, and the sequence between their germline boundaries is 8 bases long. Study-wide conclusions, independent of this receptor: The quantity of clinical and demographic metadata differed by source and by participant and was supplied without curation.

This TCR derives from a man between 60 and 75 years old with acute or convalescent COVID-19. The V and J genes are TRBV5-1 and TRBJ2-2; 6 matching bases give a weak D call of TRBD1. The specimen was peripheral blood. The CDR3 reads as follows: CASRDSYTGELFF. The nucleotides are TGCGCCAGCAGGGACAGTTACACCGGGGAGCTGTTTTTT.